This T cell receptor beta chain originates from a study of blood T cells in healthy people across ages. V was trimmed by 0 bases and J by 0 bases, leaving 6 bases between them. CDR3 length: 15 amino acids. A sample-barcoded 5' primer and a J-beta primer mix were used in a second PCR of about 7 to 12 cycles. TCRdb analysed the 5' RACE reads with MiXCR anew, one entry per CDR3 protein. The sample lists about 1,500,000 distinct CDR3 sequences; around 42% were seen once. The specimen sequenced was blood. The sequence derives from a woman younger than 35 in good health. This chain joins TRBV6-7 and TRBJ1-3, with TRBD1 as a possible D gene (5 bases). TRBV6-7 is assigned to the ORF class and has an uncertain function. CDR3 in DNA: TGTGCCAGCAGTTACTCGAGGGGCTCTGGAAACACCATATATTTT. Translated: CASSYSRGSGNTIYF.